This T cell receptor beta chain derives from a study of vaccination and CD4 T cells after COVID-19. At the level of the study: The authors used overlapping spike peptides from SARS-CoV-2, HCoV-NL63, HCoV-OC43 and HCoV-229E to stimulate cells.

Noted treatment: approximately nine-day PBMC culture with coronavirus spike peptide pools or control peptides (ViraFEST assay). Cultured CD4+ T-cell DNA underwent Oncomine TCR Beta short-read sequencing. Genomic DNA extraction was carried out from cultured CD4+ T cells. TCRdb passed the PCR reads through MiXCR, listing each CDR3 protein once. The sample lists around 21,000 distinct CDR3 sequences; around 50% were seen once. In germline, CDR1 is DFQATT, CDR2 SNEGSKA (reference sequence). Trimming left V 1 base short and J 4 bases short, with 13 bases between. The CDR3 has 14 amino acids. A note on this clonotype: Its antigen is not known.

The sequencing input was CD4+ T cells from blood, cultured in vitro. The chain couples TRBV20-1 to TRBJ1-1; possible D gene TRBD1, 5 bases. The TCR was taken from a human donor who had recovered from COVID-19. In nucleotides, the CDR3 is TGCAGTGCTAGAGTGCCAGGGCGAGGCACTGAAGCTTTCTTT. Translated: CSARVPGRGTEAFF.